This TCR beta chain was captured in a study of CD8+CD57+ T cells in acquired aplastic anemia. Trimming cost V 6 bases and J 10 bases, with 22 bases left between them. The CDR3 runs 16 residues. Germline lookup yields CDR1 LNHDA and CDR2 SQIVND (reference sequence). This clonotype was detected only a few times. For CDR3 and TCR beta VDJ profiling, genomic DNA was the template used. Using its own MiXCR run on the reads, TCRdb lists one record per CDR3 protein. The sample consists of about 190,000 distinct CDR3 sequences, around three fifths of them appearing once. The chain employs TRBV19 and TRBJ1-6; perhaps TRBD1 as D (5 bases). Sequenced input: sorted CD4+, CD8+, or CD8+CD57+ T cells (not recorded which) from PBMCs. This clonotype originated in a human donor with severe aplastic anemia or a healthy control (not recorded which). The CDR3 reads CASRPGGSYEGSPLHF. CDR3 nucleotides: TGTGCCAGTAGACCCGGGGGATCCTACGAAGGGTCACCCCTCCACTTT.